This TCR beta chain is from a study of lymphopenia after photon versus proton radiotherapy. Study-wide results and limits: Proton therapy kept repertoires fairly stable, unlike photons, which gained effector/memory cells.

Of note for this clone: The antigen is unknown.

Using immunoSEQ multiplex PCR, the repertoire was profiled, and TCRdb retains in-frame clones only, with some absent. In the table there are 60,000 or so clones, roughly 90% of which are singletons. The V gene's germline CDR1 is SGDLS and CDR2 YYNGEE. The CDR3 totals 16 residues. Trimming cost V 4 bases and J 2 bases; bases outside gene matches: 5. The chain carries TRBV9 and TRBJ2-3; 12 nucleotides agree with TRBD2. The sequence derives from a man older than 75 with esophageal cancer. The material sequenced was peripheral blood, taken from a patient treated with proton-based radiotherapy. The CDR3 here is CASSSGTSGFTDTQYF. CDR3 sequence (DNA): TGTGCCAGCAGCTCCGGGACTAGCGGGTTCACAGATACGCAGTATTTT.